This TCR beta chain was profiled in a study of control samples from healthy donors and cancer patients. With 1 base removed from V and 7 bases from J, the gap between germline ends came to 8 bases. The CDR3 runs 14 residues. Germline loops: CDR1 LGHDT, CDR2 YNNKEL (reference sequence). In this sample, this clone turned up once. The table came from immunoSEQ multiplex PCR; TCRdb's copy has only in-frame clones and leaves some out. The sample includes 130,000 to 150,000 clones, around 94% of them seen just once. Source material: PBMCs. The receptor's source is a man aged 55 to 70 with colorectal cancer. The V gene is TRBV3-1 (or the pseudogene TRBV3-2), the J gene TRBJ1-6; D uncertain. In DNA form, the CDR3 reads TGTGCCAGCAGCCAAGTGGGCGCGAATTCACCCCTCCACTTT. Amino acid sequence: CASSQVGANSPLHF.